The clone carrying this T cell receptor (beta chain) has a count of ten or more. Germline DNA was extracted too, while blood RNA derived from unsorted whole blood. The data were obtained in a study of tumor-infiltrating lymphocytes in primary liver carcinoma. About the research overall: Samples returned roughly 3.5 to 8 million productive TCRbeta reads each. Read depth did not differ significantly between tissue types.

TCR beta cDNA was reverse-transcribed from 500 to 550 ng of total RNA. The reaction used a constant-region primer and ProtoScript II reverse transcriptase. For TCR beta, libraries were produced by three nested multiplex PCR rounds using slightly modified ARM-PCR. TCRdb redid the calling of the multiplex PCR reads with MiXCR, one entry per CDR3 protein. Counted here are hundreds of thousands of distinct CDR3 sequences, 58% occurring once; the ten biggest clones make up approximately 15%. The specimen sequenced was peripheral blood. The receptor was isolated from a woman younger than 45 with primary liver carcinoma and hepatitis B virus infection.

The DNA of the CDR3 is TGTGCCAGCAGTTTAGCAGGGTCCCTCTACCACAATGAGCAGTTCTTC. Its protein product is CASSLAGSLYHNEQFF. V and J are TRBV12-3 or TRBV12-4 and TRBJ2-1; D is unclear. V was trimmed by 0 bases and J by 5 bases, leaving 14 bases between them. CDR3 length equals 16 residues.